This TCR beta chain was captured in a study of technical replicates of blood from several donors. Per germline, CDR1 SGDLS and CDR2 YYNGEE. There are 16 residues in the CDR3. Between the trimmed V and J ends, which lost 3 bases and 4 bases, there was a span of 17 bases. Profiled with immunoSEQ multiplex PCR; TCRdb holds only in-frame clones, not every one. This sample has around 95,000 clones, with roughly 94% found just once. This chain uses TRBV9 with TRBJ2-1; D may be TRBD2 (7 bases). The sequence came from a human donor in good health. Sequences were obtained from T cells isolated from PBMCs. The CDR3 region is CASSALGGGSYNEQFF. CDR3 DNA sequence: TGTGCCAGCAGCGCTTTGGGGGGCGGGAGTTACAATGAGCAGTTCTTC.